One sample yielded the 14 T cell receptor beta chains listed below, sequenced in a study of identical twins. Each CDR3 protein gets one entry after TCRdb re-called the 5' RACE reads with MiXCR. The sample contains approximately 210,000 distinct CDR3 sequences, around 10% of which appear only once. The sequenced sample was memory (CD45RO+) T cells sorted from blood. The receptors come from a woman younger than 30 in good health.

In the case of this clonotype: A clone one base away is much larger, so this may be a read error. The chain joins TRBV5-1 to TRBJ2-7; tentatively, D is TRBD2 (6 bases). Germline CDR1 is SGHRS and CDR2 is YFSETQ. CDR3 length: 14 amino acids. CDR3 sequence reads: CASSYGSTSYEQHF. Here the CDR3 DNA reads TGCGCCAGCAGCTACGGGAGCACATCCTACGAGCAGCACTTC. Variable domain in full (rest from reference TRBV5-1 and TRBJ2-7): KAGVTQTPRYLIKTRGQQVTLSCSPISGHRSVSWYQQTPGQGLQFLFEYFSETQRNKGNFPGRFSGRQFSNSRSEMNVSTLELGDSALYLCASSYGSTSYEQHFGPGTRLTVT.

The J gene is TRBJ2-3, the V gene TRBV9; tentatively, D is TRBD2 (7 bases). The ends were cut back, 4 bases at V and 0 bases at J, with 12 bases in the middle. CDR1 is SGDLS, CDR2 YYNGEE, per germline. This CDR3 has 15 residues. This CDR3 is CASSNRGASTDTQYF. CDR3 bases: TGTGCCAGCAGCAACCGGGGGGCCAGCACAGATACGCAGTATTTT.

V and J are TRBV6-5 and TRBJ1-1, with a possible D match to TRBD1 (6 bases). The length of the CDR3 is 16 residues. Germline V gene sequence: CDR1 MNHEY, CDR2 SVGAGI. The V end lost 2 bases, the J end lost 0 bases, and 13 bases lay between the germline ends. CDR3 protein: CASSYPTGTLNTEAFF. The DNA for the CDR3 is TGTGCCAGCAGTTACCCGACTGGGACATTGAACACTGAAGCTTTCTTT.

This chain uses TRBV10-3 with TRBJ2-6; D is possibly TRBD2 (6 bases). V lost 7 bases and J lost 0, with 16 bases in between. Germline V gene data show CDR1 as ENHRY and CDR2 as SYGVKD. The CDR3 contains 17 residues. DNA for the CDR3: TGTGCCATCACGGGGAGCGGGTCCGACTCTGGGGCCAACGTCCTGACTTTC. It is translated as CAITGSGSDSGANVLTF.

This clonotype has only a few counts. V and J are TRBV14 and TRBJ1-4; D ambiguous. V lost 4 bases to trimming and J lost 7 bases, with 10 bases between them. The CDR3 is 13 amino acids. Germline V gives CDR1 SGHDN, CDR2 FVKESK. For the CDR3, the DNA is TGTGCCAGCAGCCGGAACAGAGGTGAAAAACTGTTTTTT. It yields the protein CASSRNRGEKLFF.

In its sample, this clonotype was seen many times. The chain joins TRBV20-1 to TRBJ2-7; D remains unclear. Germline lookup yields CDR1 DFQATT and CDR2 SNEGSKA (reference sequence). V was pared by 6 bases and J by 0 bases, with 15 bases between. The CDR3 contains 14 residues. In nucleotides, the CDR3 is TGCAGTGCCCCAGAGAGGCCCACCTCCTACGAGCAGTACTTC. This translates into CSAPERPTSYEQYF.

In this sample, this clonotype turned up many times. The rearrangement uses TRBV12-3 or TRBV12-4 and TRBJ2-5; tentatively, D is TRBD1 (5 bases). Trimming shortened V by 8 bases and J by 5 bases, and 15 bases separated the two germline ends. The CDR3 consists of 13 residues. CDR3 DNA: TGTGCCAGCCTCTCTAGGGGTTCGGAGACCCAGTACTTC. Protein: CASLSRGSETQYF.

This clonotype has a handful of counts. The V gene is TRBV5-1, the J gene TRBJ1-1; 8 bases are shared with TRBD1. Germline CDR1 SGHRS, CDR2 YFSETQ. J was trimmed by 2 bases and V by 0 bases; bases with no gene match: 3. CDR3 size: 15 residues. The CDR3 coding sequence is TGCGCCAGCAGCTTGGGGGACAGGAGTAACACTGAAGCTTTCTTT. Translation: CASSLGDRSNTEAFF.

This clonotype was counted ten times or more. The rearrangement links TRBV5-1 to TRBJ1-4, with no clear D. This CDR3 has 15 residues. Germline lookup yields CDR1 SGHRS and CDR2 YFSETQ. Between the trimmed V and J ends, which lost 0 bases and 0 bases, there was a span of 6 bases. In DNA form, the CDR3 reads TGCGCCAGCAGCTTGGGGCCCGCAACTAATGAAAAACTGTTTTTT. It encodes CASSLGPATNEKLFF.

This clonotype appeared a few times. The CDR3 region has the DNA TGTGCCAGCAGCGATGAGACCAACACTGAAGCTTTCTTT. Translating gives CASSDETNTEAFF. This chain uses TRBV9 with TRBJ1-1, with D uncertain. The V gene's germline CDR1 is SGDLS and CDR2 YYNGEE. Trimming cost V 3 bases and J 2 bases, with 8 bases left between them. The CDR3 is 13 residues long.

This clonotype was seen only a few times. The rearrangement links TRBV3-1 to TRBJ2-7, with TRBD1 matching over 7 bases. The V and J ends lost 1 base and 1 base, in that order; junction bases with no gene match: 7. Germline V gene sequence: CDR1 LGHDT, CDR2 YNNKEL (reference sequence). The CDR3 totals 16 residues. The CDR3 is CASSQGTGFFSYEQYF. The CDR3 region has the DNA TGTGCCAGCAGCCAAGGGACAGGCTTTTTTTCCTACGAGCAGTACTTC.

The chain couples TRBV7-8 to TRBJ2-7; 12 bases line up with TRBD2. Germline V lookup: CDR1 SGHVS, CDR2 FQNEAQ. With 1 base clipped from V and 2 bases from J, the junction kept 9 bases outside the gene matches. The CDR3 runs to 18 residues. CDR3 region: CASSLGGLAGSATYEQYF. The CDR3 bases are TGTGCCAGCAGCTTAGGGGGACTAGCGGGTAGTGCGACCTACGAGCAGTACTTC.

The V gene is TRBV5-1, the J gene TRBJ2-4; tentatively, D is TRBD2 (6 bases). The CDR3 runs to 17 residues. The V end lost 0 bases, the J end lost 0 bases, and 13 bases lay between the germline ends. Germline V gene lookup returns CDR1 SGHRS and CDR2 YFSETQ. The CDR3: CASSLAPGDVAKNIQYF. The CDR3 region has the DNA TGCGCCAGCAGCTTGGCCCCGGGGGACGTAGCCAAAAACATTCAGTACTTC.

This clonotype was counted at least ten times. The chain couples TRBV3-1 to TRBJ1-4, with 8 bases matching TRBD1. This CDR3 is 14 amino acids long. Trimming removed 2 bases from V and 8 bases from J; junction bases left unmatched: 4. Germline V gene lookup returns CDR1 LGHDT and CDR2 YNNKEL (reference sequence). CDR3 DNA sequence: TGTGCCAGCAGCCAAAGGACAGGGATCGAAAAACTGTTTTTT. This gives the protein CASSQRTGIEKLFF.